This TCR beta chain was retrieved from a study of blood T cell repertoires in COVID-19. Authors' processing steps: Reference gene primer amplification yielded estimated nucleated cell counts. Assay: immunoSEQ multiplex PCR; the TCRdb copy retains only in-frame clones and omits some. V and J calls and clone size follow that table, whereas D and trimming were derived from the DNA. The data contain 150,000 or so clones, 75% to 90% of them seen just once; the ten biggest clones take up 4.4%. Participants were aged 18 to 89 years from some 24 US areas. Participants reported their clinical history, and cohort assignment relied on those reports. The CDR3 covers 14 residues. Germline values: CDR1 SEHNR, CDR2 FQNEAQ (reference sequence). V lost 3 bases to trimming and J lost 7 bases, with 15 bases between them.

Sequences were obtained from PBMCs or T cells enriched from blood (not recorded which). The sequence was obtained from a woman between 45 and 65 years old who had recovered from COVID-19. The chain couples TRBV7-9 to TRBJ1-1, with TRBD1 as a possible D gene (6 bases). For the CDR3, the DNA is TGTGCCAGCAGCTTCCCCGCGGGGGGCGGTGAAGCTTTCTTT. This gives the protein CASSFPAGGGEAFF.